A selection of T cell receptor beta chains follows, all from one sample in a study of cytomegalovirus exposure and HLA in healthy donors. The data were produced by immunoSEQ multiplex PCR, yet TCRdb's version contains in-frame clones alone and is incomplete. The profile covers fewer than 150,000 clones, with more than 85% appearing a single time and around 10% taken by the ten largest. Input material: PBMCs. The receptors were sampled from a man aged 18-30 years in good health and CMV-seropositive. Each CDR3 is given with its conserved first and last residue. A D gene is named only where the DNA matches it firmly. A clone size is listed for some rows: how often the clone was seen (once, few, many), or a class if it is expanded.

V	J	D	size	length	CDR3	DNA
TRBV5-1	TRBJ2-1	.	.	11	CASSLGAQQFF	TGCGCCAGCAGCTTGGGGGCCCAACAGTTCTTC
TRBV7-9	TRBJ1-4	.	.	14	CASSLQGRNEKLFF	TGTGCCAGCAGCTTACAGGGGCGGAATGAAAAACTGTTTTTT
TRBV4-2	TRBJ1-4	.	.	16	CASSQDGAGVLGKLFF	TGTGCCAGCAGCCAAGATGGGGCAGGGGTTCTTGGAAAACTGTTTTTT
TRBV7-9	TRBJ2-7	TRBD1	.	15	CASSLRLGTGGEQYF	TGTGCCAGCAGCTTACGCCTCGGGACAGGGGGGGAGCAGTACTTC
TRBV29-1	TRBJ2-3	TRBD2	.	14	CSVELAGGEDTQYF	TGCAGCGTTGAATTAGCGGGAGGAGAAGATACGCAGTATTTT
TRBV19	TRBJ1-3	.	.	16	CASTQTWQTSGNTIYF	TGTGCCAGTACCCAGACATGGCAAACCTCTGGAAACACCATATATTTT
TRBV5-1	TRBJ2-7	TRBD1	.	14	CASSPGQGAYEQYF	TGCGCCAGCAGCCCGGGACAGGGGGCTTACGAGCAGTACTTC
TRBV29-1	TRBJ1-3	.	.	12	CSASLGGNTIYF	TGCAGCGCCTCGCTCGGGGGAAACACCATATATTTT
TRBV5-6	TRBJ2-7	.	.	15	CASRADSTPIYEQYF	TGTGCCAGCAGGGCGGACAGTACACCAATCTACGAGCAGTACTTC
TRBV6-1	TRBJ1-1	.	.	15	CASRAYATEGTEAFF	TGTGCCAGCAGAGCATACGCAACAGAGGGCACTGAAGCTTTCTTT
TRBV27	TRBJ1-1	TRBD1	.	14	CASRPDRENTEAFF	TGTGCCAGCAGACCCGACAGGGAGAACACTGAAGCTTTCTTT
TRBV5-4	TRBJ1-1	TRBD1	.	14	CASSTRQGNTEAFF	TGTGCCAGCAGCACACGACAGGGAAACACTGAAGCTTTCTTT
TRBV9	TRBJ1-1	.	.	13	CASSVGQGWEAFF	TGTGCCAGCAGCGTAGGGCAGGGCTGGGAAGCTTTCTTT
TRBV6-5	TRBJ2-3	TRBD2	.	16	CASSYVAGLAPDTQYF	TGTGCCAGCAGTTACGTAGCGGGACTAGCCCCAGATACGCAGTATTTT
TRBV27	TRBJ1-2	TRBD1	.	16	CASSSLGQAGNYGYTF	TGTGCCAGCAGTTCACTTGGACAGGCGGGGAACTATGGCTACACCTTC
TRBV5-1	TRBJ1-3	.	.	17	CASSLDAGSQSGNTIYF	TGCGCCAGCAGCTTGGACGCAGGATCGCAATCTGGAAACACCATATATTTT
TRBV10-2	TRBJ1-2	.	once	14	CASRPRQASHGYTF	TGCGCCAGCAGACCGAGACAGGCCTCCCATGGCTACACCTTC
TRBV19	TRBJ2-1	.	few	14	CASSRQPYGGEQFF	TGTGCCAGTAGTCGACAGCCTTATGGTGGTGAGCAGTTCTTC
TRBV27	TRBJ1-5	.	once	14	CASSLSSPNQPQHF	TGTGCCAGCAGTTTATCGTCCCCAAATCAGCCCCAGCATTTT
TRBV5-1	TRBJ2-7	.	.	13	CASSPGLTYEQYF	TGCGCCAGCAGCCCCGGACTGACCTACGAGCAGTACTTC